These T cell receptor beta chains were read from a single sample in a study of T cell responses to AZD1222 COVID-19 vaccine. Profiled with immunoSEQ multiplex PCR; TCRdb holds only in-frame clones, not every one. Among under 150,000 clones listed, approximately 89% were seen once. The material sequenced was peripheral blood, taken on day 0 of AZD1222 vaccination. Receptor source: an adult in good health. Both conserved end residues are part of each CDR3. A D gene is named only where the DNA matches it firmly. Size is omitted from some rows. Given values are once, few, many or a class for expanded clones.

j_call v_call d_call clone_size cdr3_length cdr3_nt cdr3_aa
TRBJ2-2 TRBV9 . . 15 TGTGCCAGCAGCGAAAGGGATCCGGGGCCCGGGGAGCTGTTTTTT CASSERDPGPGELFF
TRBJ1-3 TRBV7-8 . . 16 TGTGCCAGCAGCCCCCGGGACTCCAACTCTGGAAACACCATATATTTT CASSPRDSNSGNTIYF
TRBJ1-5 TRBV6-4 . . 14 TGTGCCAGCAGTGAGTGGGGTAGCAATCAGCCCCAGCATTTT CASSEWGSNQPQHF
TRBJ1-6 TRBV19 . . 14 TGTGCCAGTACGGACAGCCGACAAGGCCTCACCCTCCACTTT CASTDSRQGLTLHF
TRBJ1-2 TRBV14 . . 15 TGTGCCAGCAGCCGATACAGAGAGAGAAACTATGGCTACACCTTC CASSRYRERNYGYTF
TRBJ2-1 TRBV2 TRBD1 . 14 TGTGCCAGCAGTGAAGGGGACAGGGTCAATGAGCAGTTCTTC CASSEGDRVNEQFF
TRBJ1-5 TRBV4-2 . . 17 TGTGCCAGCAGCCAAGATGCGGAGGGGGGGTGGCACCAGCCCCAGCATTTT CASSQDAEGGWHQPQHF
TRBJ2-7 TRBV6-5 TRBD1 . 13 TGTGCCAGCAGTTCAGACAGGGGGAGAGAGCAGTACTTC CASSSDRGREQYF
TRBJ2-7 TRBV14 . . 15 TGTGCCAGCAGACCCCATAGCGCTCTCATCTACGAGCAGTACTTC CASRPHSALIYEQYF
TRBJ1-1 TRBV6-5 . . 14 TGTGCCAGCAGTTACTCGGCAGAAAGCTCTGAAGCTTTCTTT CASSYSAESSEAFF
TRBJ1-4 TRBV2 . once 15 TGTGCCAGCAGGCTGTCGAGGGGAGGGGACGAAAAACTGTTTTTT CASRLSRGGDEKLFF
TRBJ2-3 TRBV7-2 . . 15 TGTGCCAGCAGCTTTACTACAGGCTTAACAGATACGCAGTATTTT CASSFTTGLTDTQYF
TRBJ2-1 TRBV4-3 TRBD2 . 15 TGCGCCAGCAGCCAAGATTTAAGCGGGGGGCAGGAGCAGTTCTTC CASSQDLSGGQEQFF
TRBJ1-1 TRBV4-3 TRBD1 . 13 TGCGCCAGCAGCCGACAGGGAAGCACTGAAGCTTTCTTT CASSRQGSTEAFF
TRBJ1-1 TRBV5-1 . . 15 TGCGCCAGCAGCTTGGCCGGGACCCCGAGCGCTGAAGCTTTCTTT CASSLAGTPSAEAFF
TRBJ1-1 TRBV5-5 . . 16 TGTGCCAGCAGCTTGGAGGTTGGACGGCAGAACACTGAAGCTTTCTTT CASSLEVGRQNTEAFF
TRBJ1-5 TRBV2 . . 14 TGTGCCAGCAATGATCGGGGGGTCGAGCAGCCCCAGCATTTT CASNDRGVEQPQHF
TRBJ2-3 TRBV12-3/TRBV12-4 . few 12 TGTGCCAGCACCGACACGACAGATACGCAGTATTTT CASTDTTDTQYF
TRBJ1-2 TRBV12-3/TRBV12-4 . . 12 TGTGCCAGCAGTTTGCTCGGGAGGGGCTACACCTTC CASSLLGRGYTF
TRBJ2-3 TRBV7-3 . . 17 TGTGCCAGCAGCTTAGCGGGCGGCTCCGATAGCACAGATACGCAGTATTTT CASSLAGGSDSTDTQYF
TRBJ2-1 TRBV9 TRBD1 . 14 TGTGCCAGCAGCGTAGCGGGACAGAACAATGAGCAGTTCTTC CASSVAGQNNEQFF
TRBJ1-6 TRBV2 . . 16 TGTGCCAGCAGTGACCGGACAGTCTCCTATAATTCACCCCTCCACTTT CASSDRTVSYNSPLHF
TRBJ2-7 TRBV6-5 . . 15 TGTGCCAGCAGTTCGCATACAGAAAGCCCCTACGAGCAGTACTTC CASSSHTESPYEQYF
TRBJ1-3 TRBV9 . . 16 TGTGCCAGCAGCGTGGGTAGTCTGATCTCTGGAAACACCATATATTTT CASSVGSLISGNTIYF
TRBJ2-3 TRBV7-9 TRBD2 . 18 TGTGCCAGCAGCTCCGGTTGGACTAGCGGGGTGAGCACAGATACGCAGTATTTT CASSSGWTSGVSTDTQYF
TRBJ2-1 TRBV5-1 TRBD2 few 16 TGCGCCAGCAGCTTCGGACTAGCGGGGATATACAATGAGCAGTTCTTC CASSFGLAGIYNEQFF
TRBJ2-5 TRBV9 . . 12 TGTGCCAGCAGTTCTCCGGGAGAGACCCAGTACTTC CASSSPGETQYF
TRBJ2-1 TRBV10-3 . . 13 TGTGCCATCAAGGGGGAATCCTACAATGAGCAGTTCTTC CAIKGESYNEQFF
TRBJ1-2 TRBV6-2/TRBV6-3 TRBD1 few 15 TGTGCCAGCAGTTACTCGACAGGGACAGTATCTGGCTACACCTTC CASSYSTGTVSGYTF
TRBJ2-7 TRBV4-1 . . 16 TGCGCCAGCAGCCAAGGGGCCCTACGAGGCTCCTACGAGCAGTACTTC CASSQGALRGSYEQYF
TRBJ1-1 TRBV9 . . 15 TGTGCCAGCAGCGCCGTGGGGGGGTGGAGCACTGAAGCTTTCTTT CASSAVGGWSTEAFF
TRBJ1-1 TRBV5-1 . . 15 TGCGCCAGTCGTCCCGGGACATTATTCGGGACTGAAGCTTTCTTT CASRPGTLFGTEAFF
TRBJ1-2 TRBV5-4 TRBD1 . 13 TGTGCCAGCAGCCTGGACAGGGTCTATGGCTACACCTTC CASSLDRVYGYTF
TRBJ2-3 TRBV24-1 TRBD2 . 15 TGTGCCACCAGTCCTAGCGGGGGGGGAACAGATACGCAGTATTTT CATSPSGGGTDTQYF
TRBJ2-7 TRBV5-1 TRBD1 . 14 TGCGCCAGCAGCTTGGCGGGGACAGACTACGAGCAGTACTTC CASSLAGTDYEQYF
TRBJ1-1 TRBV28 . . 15 TGTGCCAGCAGACCTCCCGGATGGACAACAAATGAAGCTTTCTTT CASRPPGWTTNEAFF
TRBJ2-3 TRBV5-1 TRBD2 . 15 TGCGCCAGCAGCTTGACTAGCGGGGAAACAGATACGCAGTATTTT CASSLTSGETDTQYF
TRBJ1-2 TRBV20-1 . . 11 TGCAGTGCTCCCCCTAACTATGGCTACACCTTC CSAPPNYGYTF
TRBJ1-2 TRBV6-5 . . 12 TGTGCCAGCAGTTACTCCCCAGATCGCTACACCTTC CASSYSPDRYTF
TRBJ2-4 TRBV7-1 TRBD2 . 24 TGTGCCAGCAGCTCTCCGGGACTAGCGGGGGGCAATTCGTTAGGCCCGTTAGCCAAAAACATTCAGTACTTC CASSSPGLAGGNSLGPLAKNIQYF
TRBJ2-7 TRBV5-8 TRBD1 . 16 TGTGCCAGCAGCGTTACGGGACAGGGAAGCTCCTACGAGCAGTACTTC CASSVTGQGSSYEQYF
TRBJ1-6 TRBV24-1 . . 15 TGTGCCACCAGAAGGACCGACGGAACCTCTTCACCCCTCCACTTT CATRRTDGTSSPLHF
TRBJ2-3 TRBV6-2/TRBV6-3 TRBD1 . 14 TGTGCCAGCAGCCGACAGGGGAGCACAGATACGCAGTATTTT CASSRQGSTDTQYF
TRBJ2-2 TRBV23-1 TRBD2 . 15 TGCGCCCGCGAAACCGGGACTAGGGATACCGGGGAGCTGTTTTTT CARETGTRDTGELFF
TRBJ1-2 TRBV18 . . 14 TGTGCCAGCTCACCATCCCCCCCCGGGAGTGGCTACACCTTC CASSPSPPGSGYTF
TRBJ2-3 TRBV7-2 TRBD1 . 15 TGTGCCAGCAGCATGGGGGGGACAGGGCCAGATACGCAGTATTTT CASSMGGTGPDTQYF
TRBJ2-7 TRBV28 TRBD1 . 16 TGTGCCAGCAGTTCTGCCGGGGAGGACAGGGGGTACGAGCAGTACTTC CASSSAGEDRGYEQYF
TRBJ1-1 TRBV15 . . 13 TGTGCCACCAGCAGAGAAGGGAATACTGAAGCTTTCTTT CATSREGNTEAFF
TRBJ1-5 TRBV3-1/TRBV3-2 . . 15 TGTGCCAGCAGTCAGAATATAGGTATCGATCAGCCCCAGCATTTT CASSQNIGIDQPQHF
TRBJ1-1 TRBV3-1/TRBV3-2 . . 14 TGTGCCAGCAGCCAAGGGGGAAGGCGGACTGAAGCTTTCTTT CASSQGGRRTEAFF
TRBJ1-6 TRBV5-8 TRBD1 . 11 TGTGCCAGCAGCAACGGGATAGGGGGCAGTTTT CASSNGIGGSF
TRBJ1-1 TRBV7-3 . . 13 TGTGCCAGCAGTCTAGATCAGGAGACTGAAGCTTTCTTT CASSLDQETEAFF
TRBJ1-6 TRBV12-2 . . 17 TGTGCAAGTCGCTCCAGGACAGGGGTCTTACACAATTCACCCCTCCACTTT CASRSRTGVLHNSPLHF
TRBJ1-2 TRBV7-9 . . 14 TGTGCCAGCAGCTCCGGGGCGGGAGGGTATGGCTACACCTTC CASSSGAGGYGYTF
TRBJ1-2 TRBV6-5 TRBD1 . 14 TGTGCCAGCAGTTACTCGGACAGGGAGAATGGCTACACCTTC CASSYSDRENGYTF